The sequence of this T cell receptor beta chain was determined in a study of blood T cell repertoires in COVID-19. At the level of the study: There were acute and convalescent COVID-19 samples, and they came from the United States, Italy and Spain. Sources were T cells, B-cell-depleted T cells, or PBMCs; the material itself was cDNA or gDNA.

In the original analysis: Amplified reference gene primers provided the basis for estimating nucleated cell counts. Assay used: immunoSEQ multiplex PCR; TCRdb lists only in-frame clones, some missing. Clone size and the V and J calls come from that table; the DNA yielded D and trimming. The table records 85,000 to 95,000 clones, 88% of them present only once. CDR1 is ENHRY, CDR2 SYGVKD, per germline. The CDR3 has 12 residues. V was clipped by 5 bases and J by 2 bases, with 6 bases between them. This receptor was identified in a man in his sixties with acute or convalescent COVID-19. The chain couples TRBV10-3 to TRBJ2-5; tentatively, D is TRBD1 (6 bases). Sequenced sample: peripheral blood. The DNA of the CDR3 is TGTGCCATCAGTAGGGGGCAAGAGACCCAGTACTTC. It yields the protein CAISRGQETQYF.